This T cell receptor (beta chain) was found in a study of patients and donors after allogeneic stem cell transplantation. This clonotype came up a few times. A single record per CDR3 protein comes from TCRdb applying MiXCR to the RT-PCR reads. The sample comprises about 960,000 distinct CDR3 sequences, 18% of which are singletons, and roughly 6% rests with the top ten. The specimen was blood, either unsorted or a sorted T cell fraction (not recorded which). This receptor was taken from a human donor who was either an allogeneic HSCT recipient or a stem cell or donor lymphocyte infusion donor (not recorded which). It is not recorded whose cells these are; they may come from a transplant donor.

CDR3 DNA: TGCAGTGCTAGAGCCCATGGAGCCAAAAACATTCAGTACTTC. It yields the protein CSARAHGAKNIQYF. This sequence joins TRBV20-1 and TRBJ2-4; no firm D call. The CDR3 spans 14 residues. Germline loops: CDR1 DFQATT, CDR2 SNEGSKA (reference sequence). V lost 1 base and J lost 0, with 7 bases in between.